Below, 30 T cell receptor beta chains from the same sample are listed, as sequenced in a study of CD8 T cells in ankylosing spondylitis. TCRdb re-called the 5' RACE reads with MiXCR, one entry per CDR3 protein. This sample has roughly 450,000 distinct CDR3 sequences, with roughly 27% found just once. These TCRs are of unknown antigen specificity. Study results and limitations: One TCR beta motif, made up of several highly homologous variants, appeared characteristic of ankylosing spondylitis blood.

Specimen: blood, either unsorted or a sorted T cell fraction (not recorded which). Source of these receptors: a male donor with ankylosing spondylitis.

This chain connects TRBV7-2 to TRBJ1-2; D perhaps matches TRBD1 (6 bases). The V and J ends lost 6 bases and 4 bases respectively, with 18 bases between them. The CDR3 runs to 15 residues. Germline loops: CDR1 SGHTA, CDR2 FQGNSA. The CDR3 coding sequence is TGTGCCAGCAGTCTAGAAGGGGGTATTGGCTATGGCTACACCTTC. Translating gives CASSLEGGIGYGYTF. Filled out from reference TRBV7-2 and TRBJ1-2, the complete variable domain reads GAGVSQSPSNKVTEKGKDVELRCDPISGHTALYWYRQSLGQGLEFLIYFQGNSAPDKSGLPSDRFSAERTGGSVSTLTIQRTQQEDSAVYLCASSLEGGIGYGYTFGSGTRLTVV.

The V and J genes are TRBV2 and TRBJ2-1; weak D call: TRBD1 (6 bases). V lost 2 bases and J lost 2, with 10 bases in between. The germline V gene has CDR1 SNHLY and CDR2 FYNNEI. The CDR3 totals 15 residues. CDR3 loop: CASSEPGATYNEQFF. DNA of the CDR3: TGTGCCAGCAGTGAACCAGGGGCCACCTACAATGAGCAGTTCTTC.

This clonotype was observed a handful of times. V is TRBV12-5 and J is TRBJ2-3; no clear D gene. The CDR3 runs 13 residues. V lost 6 bases to trimming and J lost 3 bases, with 10 bases between them. Germline V gene sequence: CDR1 LGHNT, CDR2 FRNRAP. DNA of the CDR3: TGTGCTAGTGGCCCGACTCCAACAGATACGCAGTATTTT. It codes for CASGPTPTDTQYF.

This clonotype has a handful of counts. The J gene is TRBJ2-2, the V gene TRBV10-3, with D possibly TRBD1 on 5 matching bases. Germline values: CDR1 ENHRY, CDR2 SYGVKD. The CDR3 is made up of 15 amino acids. The ends were cut back, 2 bases at V and 3 bases at J, with 10 bases in the middle. The CDR3 DNA reads as TGTGCCATCAGTGAGGCCTTACAGGACACCGGGGAGCTGTTTTTT. It specifies CAISEALQDTGELFF.

This clonotype came up a few times. V and J are TRBV5-1 and TRBJ1-2, with D perhaps TRBD1 (5 bases). V lost 0 bases and J 5 bases, leaving 17 bases between the germline ends. CDR1 and CDR2 (germline): SGHRS, YFSETQ. This CDR3 contains 16 residues. CDR3 in DNA: TGCGCCAGCAGCTTGGAAGTGGGCCCTGGGGGTTATGGCTACACCTTC. This sequence encodes CASSLEVGPGGYGYTF.

This chain links TRBV20-1 with TRBJ1-2, with D perhaps TRBD1 (6 bases). The CDR3 consists of 14 residues. Between the trimmed V and J ends, which lost 4 bases and 4 bases, there was a span of 16 bases. Per germline, CDR1 DFQATT and CDR2 SNEGSKA (reference sequence). CDR3 sequence: CSAIFTGQAYGYTF. CDR3 nucleotide sequence: TGCAGTGCTATATTTACAGGGCAGGCCTATGGCTACACCTTC.

The chain recombines TRBV7-9 with TRBJ2-7, with unresolved D. V lost 5 bases and J lost 8, with 13 bases in between. The CDR3 runs to 12 residues. CDR1 and CDR2 from the germline V gene are SEHNR and FQNEAQ (reference sequence). The CDR3 sequence: CASSQHGEKQYF. The DNA for the CDR3 is TGTGCCAGCAGCCAACACGGAGAGAAGCAGTACTTC. Looking up the rest from reference TRBV7-9 and TRBJ2-7 gives the full variable domain: DTGVSQNPRHKITKRGQNVTFRCDPISEHNRLYWYRQTLGQGPEFLTYFQNEAQLEKSRLLSDRFSAERPKGSFSTLEIQRTEQGDSAMYLCASSQHGEKQYFGPGTRLTVT.

The J gene is TRBJ2-3, the V gene TRBV20-1; unclear D gene. Germline V gene sequence: CDR1 DFQATT, CDR2 SNEGSKA (reference sequence). The CDR3 spans 16 residues. Trimming removed 0 bases at V and 3 bases at J, with 16 bases between. This chain's CDR3 is CSAREGRPERTDTQYF. In nucleotides, the CDR3 is TGCAGTGCTAGAGAAGGACGCCCCGAGAGAACAGATACGCAGTATTTT.

The V and J genes are TRBV9 and TRBJ2-1; 8 nucleotides match TRBD2. Losses at the gene ends were 4 bases for V and 4 bases for J; bases not matched to a gene: 7. The CDR3 totals 15 residues. Germline V gene sequence: CDR1 SGDLS, CDR2 YYNGEE. The CDR3 region is CASSPRTSLYNEQFF. CDR3 DNA sequence: TGTGCCAGCAGCCCCCGGACTAGCCTATACAATGAGCAGTTCTTC.

This clonotype was detected a few times. J is TRBJ1-5 and V is TRBV27, with TRBD1 matching over 7 bases. The CDR3 has 19 amino acids. J gave up 0 bases and V 5 bases, and 16 bases lay outside the gene matches. Germline V gene data show CDR1 as MNHEY and CDR2 as SMNVEV (reference sequence). This CDR3 reads CASSPYRGGVGYSNQPQHF. DNA of the CDR3: TGTGCCAGCAGTCCGTACAGGGGAGGGGTGGGGTATAGCAATCAGCCCCAGCATTTT.

The V call is TRBV10-3, the J call TRBJ2-2, with no clear D. Trimming left V 3 bases short and J 7 bases short, with 15 bases between. This CDR3 spans 15 amino acids. CDR1 and CDR2 (germline): ENHRY, SYGVKD. The CDR3 DNA reads as TGTGCCATCAGTGATATCGATCGGATAGGCGGGGAGCTGTTTTTT. Protein sequence: CAISDIDRIGGELFF.

This clonotype has only a few counts. The chain couples TRBV6-1 to TRBJ2-3; TRBD2 is a possible D gene (5 bases). V was shortened by 7 bases and J by 7 bases, with 21 bases between the two germline ends. CDR1 MNHNS and CDR2 SASEGT come from the germline V gene. This CDR3 region has 15 residues. The CDR3 protein is CASTKGAIGSNTQYF. The CDR3 DNA reads TGTGCCAGCACCAAGGGAGCAATCGGGTCGAATACGCAGTATTTT.

The V gene is TRBV19, the J gene TRBJ1-1; D is possibly TRBD1 (5 bases). The CDR3 extends over 14 amino acids. Germline-derived CDR1 and CDR2 are LNHDA and SQIVND (reference sequence). The V end was cut by 7 bases, the J end by 0 bases, with 12 bases between. The DNA for the CDR3 is TGTGCCAGTAACCCGACAGTTTTGAACACTGAAGCTTTCTTT. Residues: CASNPTVLNTEAFF.

V usage is TRBV5-1 and J usage is TRBJ2-3; D gene unclear. The CDR3 is 13 amino acids. Germline V CDR1 and CDR2: SGHRS, YFSETQ. Trimming pared 4 bases from V and 5 bases from J, leaving 11 bases between. CDR3 amino acids: CASSPIVGDTQYF. DNA for the CDR3: TGCGCCAGCAGCCCCATAGTGGGAGATACGCAGTATTTT. Full variable domain (outside the CDR3, taken from reference TRBV5-1 and TRBJ2-3): KAGVTQTPRYLIKTRGQQVTLSCSPISGHRSVSWYQQTPGQGLQFLFEYFSETQRNKGNFPGRFSGRQFSNSRSEMNVSTLELGDSALYLCASSPIVGDTQYFGPGTRLTVL.

This clonotype was counted only a few times. The V call is TRBV20-1, the J call TRBJ1-6; no reliable D call. Trimming stripped 0 bases from V and 4 bases from J, with 7 bases between. The CDR3 loop spans 14 amino acids. The germline V gene has CDR1 DFQATT and CDR2 SNEGSKA (reference sequence). The CDR3 loop is CSARDRVYNSPLHF. CDR3 in DNA: TGCAGTGCTAGAGATCGAGTTTATAATTCACCCCTCCACTTT.

This clonotype was seen only once. This sequence joins TRBV3-1 and TRBJ1-4; D is perhaps TRBD1 (5 bases). The germline V and J ends were trimmed by 4 bases and 7 bases, with 10 bases remaining between them. Looked up from germline, CDR1 is LGHDT and CDR2 is YNNKEL (reference sequence). The CDR3 has 13 amino acids. Here the CDR3 DNA reads TGTGCCAGCAGCCCCGGAGGGGTTGAAAAACTGTTTTTT. It translates to CASSPGGVEKLFF.

This clonotype came up a few times. The chain links TRBV20-1 to TRBJ2-1, with 11 bases aligning to TRBD2. This CDR3 is 19 amino acids long. Germline CDR1 is DFQATT and CDR2 is SNEGSKA (reference sequence). Unmatched junction bases numbered 11, after V lost 1 base and J lost 0 bases. The CDR3 nucleotides are TGCAGTGCTAGAGCCGCACTAGCGGGAGAGTGGAGCTCCTACAATGAGCAGTTCTTC. Amino acid sequence: CSARAALAGEWSSYNEQFF.

This clonotype has just a few counts. This sequence joins TRBV20-1 and TRBJ2-1; D gene ambiguous. Germline V gene data show CDR1 as DFQATT and CDR2 as SNEGSKA (reference sequence). The V and J ends lost 6 bases and 7 bases respectively, with 13 bases between them. The CDR3 is 12 amino acids. In DNA form, the CDR3 reads TGCAGTGCGGGGAAGGCGGTTAATGAGCAGTTCTTC. Translated, it gives CSAGKAVNEQFF.

This clonotype was detected a few times. The chain's CDR3 is CASSFGASHGGNEKLFF. DNA of the CDR3: TGCGCCAGCAGTTTTGGGGCCAGCCACGGGGGTAATGAAAAACTGTTTTTT. The chain couples TRBV10-2 to TRBJ1-4, with a weak D call TRBD1 (5 bases). The CDR3 is made up of 17 amino acids. The germline gives CDR1 WSHSY, CDR2 SAAADI. V dropped 5 bases and J dropped 4 bases, with 20 bases sitting between them.

The rearrangement uses TRBV15 and TRBJ1-1, with 8 bases fitting TRBD1. The trim removed 0 bases at V and 10 bases at J, leaving 1 base unmatched. This CDR3 has 12 residues. Germline CDR1 reads LNHNV; CDR2 reads YYDKDF (reference sequence). CDR3 DNA: TGTGCCACCAGCAGAGACCAGGGGGCAGCTTTCTTT. It yields the protein CATSRDQGAAFF.

This chain links TRBV5-1 with TRBJ2-5; D not certain. The CDR3 is made up of 14 amino acids. The V and J ends lost 4 bases and 1 base respectively, with 11 bases between them. Germline CDR1 and CDR2: SGHRS and YFSETQ. CDR3 coding DNA: TGCGCCAGCAGCGGGTCGTGGGCCCAAGAGACCCAGTACTTC. Protein sequence: CASSGSWAQETQYF.

The chain's CDR3 is CSATEGTSASNTQYF. CDR3 nucleotide sequence: TGCAGTGCTACAGAGGGGACTAGCGCGTCAAATACGCAGTATTTT. The genes are TRBV20-1 and TRBJ2-3, with TRBD2 matching 10 bases. V lost 4 bases and J lost 7; bases outside the gene matches: 11. The CDR3 has 15 amino acids. Germline lookup yields CDR1 DFQATT and CDR2 SNEGSKA (reference sequence).

This clonotype has only a few counts. The chain has TRBV12-3 or TRBV12-4 and TRBJ1-1, with 9 bases fitting TRBD1. Trimming removed 5 bases from V and 3 bases from J; junction bases left unmatched: 7. CDR3 length: 15 amino acids. CDR3 in amino acids: CASSRPGTGYTEAFF. The CDR3 DNA reads TGTGCCAGCAGTCGTCCCGGGACAGGGTACACTGAAGCTTTCTTT.

This clonotype has a count of ten or more. The chain combines TRBV5-1 with TRBJ2-5; no definite D call. The germline CDR1 and CDR2 sequences are SGHRS and YFSETQ. The ends were cut back, 6 bases at V and 2 bases at J, with 11 bases in the middle. This CDR3 region has 13 residues. CDR3 DNA: TGCGCCAGCACAGTCGGCCGTCAAGAGACCCAGTACTTC. Encoded protein: CASTVGRQETQYF.

The table lists this clonotype with a few counts. The V and J genes are TRBV29-1 and TRBJ1-1; possibly TRBD1 for D (6 bases). With 0 bases removed from V and 1 base from J, the gap between germline ends came to 15 bases. The CDR3 length is 16 residues. Per the germline V gene, CDR1 is SQVTM and CDR2 is ANQGSEA. Here the CDR3 reads CSVEDGVRGQNTEAFF. DNA of the CDR3: TGCAGCGTTGAAGATGGGGTACGGGGGCAGAACACTGAAGCTTTCTTT.

In this sample, this clonotype turned up a few times. The genes are TRBV5-1 and TRBJ1-1; D may be TRBD1 (5 bases). V was clipped by 3 bases and J by 1 base, with 10 bases between them. The CDR3 runs 14 residues. Germline V lookup: CDR1 SGHRS, CDR2 YFSETQ. The CDR3 DNA sequence: TGCGCCAGCAGCTCTGGGACCGAGAACACTGAAGCTTTCTTT. Its protein is CASSSGTENTEAFF. The variable domain in full, with the rest retrieved from reference TRBV5-1 and TRBJ1-1, is KAGVTQTPRYLIKTRGQQVTLSCSPISGHRSVSWYQQTPGQGLQFLFEYFSETQRNKGNFPGRFSGRQFSNSRSEMNVSTLELGDSALYLCASSSGTENTEAFFGQGTRLTVV.

The rearrangement uses TRBV5-4 and TRBJ2-3; no clear D gene. The germline V gene has CDR1 SGHNT and CDR2 YYREEE (reference sequence). The V end was cut by 1 base, the J end by 0 bases, with 9 bases between. This CDR3 is built from 15 residues. CDR3 nucleotide sequence: TGTGCCAGCAGCTTGTCATGGGGAAGCACAGATACGCAGTATTTT. Its protein is CASSLSWGSTDTQYF.

The chain carries TRBV20-1 and TRBJ2-1; 13 bases are shared with TRBD2. The CDR3 sequence is 14 residues long. The V and J ends lost 5 bases and 3 bases, in that order; junction bases with no gene match: 1. Looked up from germline, CDR1 is DFQATT and CDR2 is SNEGSKA (reference sequence). CDR3 sequence reads: CSARTSGSYNEQFF. CDR3 DNA: TGCAGTGCTCGGACTAGCGGGAGCTACAATGAGCAGTTCTTC.

This rearrangement joins TRBV5-6 to TRBJ1-6; D perhaps matches TRBD1 (5 bases). CDR3 length: 12 amino acids. The germline V gene has CDR1 SGHDT and CDR2 YYEEEE. Trimming removed 4 bases from V and 14 bases from J, with 13 bases in between. The CDR3 reads CASSRDPGTLHF. CDR3 nucleotide sequence: TGTGCCAGCAGCAGGGACCCCGGAACCCTCCACTTT. The full variable domain, completed using reference TRBV5-6 and TRBJ1-6, is DAGVTQSPTHLIKTRGQQVTLRCSPKSGHDTVSWYQQALGQGPQFIFQYYEEEERQRGNFPDRFSGHQFPNYSSELNVNALLLGDSALYLCASSRDPGTLHFGNGTRLTVT.

The rearrangement joins TRBV3-1 to TRBJ2-7; perhaps D is TRBD1 or TRBD2 (5 bases each). CDR3 length: 15 residues. Per the germline V gene, CDR1 is LGHDT and CDR2 is YNNKEL (reference sequence). V was cut by 4 bases and J by 2 bases, with 15 bases left in between. Here the CDR3 reads CASSPPRAGTYEQYF. In DNA form, the CDR3 reads TGTGCCAGCAGCCCCCCCAGGGCGGGTACCTACGAGCAGTACTTC.